This TCR beta chain is drawn from a study of cytomegalovirus exposure and HLA in healthy donors. PCR employed 60 Vbeta and 13 Jbeta primers. Data came from immunoSEQ multiplex PCR; TCRdb stores just in-frame clones and leaves some out. Seen here are about 130,000 clones, under 90% observed once, and the top ten hold 3.6%. CDR1 is SGHRS, CDR2 YFSETQ, per germline. With 2 bases removed from V and 7 bases from J, the gap between germline ends came to 12 bases. The CDR3 is made up of 13 amino acids. This TCR was sampled from a woman between 40 and 55 years old in good health and CMV-seropositive. V and J are TRBV5-1 and TRBJ1-1; D uncertain. Material for sequencing was PBMCs. The CDR3, as DNA: TGCGCCAGCAGCTTCTATCGCGGGGTTGAAGCTTTCTTT. This sequence encodes CASSFYRGVEAFF.